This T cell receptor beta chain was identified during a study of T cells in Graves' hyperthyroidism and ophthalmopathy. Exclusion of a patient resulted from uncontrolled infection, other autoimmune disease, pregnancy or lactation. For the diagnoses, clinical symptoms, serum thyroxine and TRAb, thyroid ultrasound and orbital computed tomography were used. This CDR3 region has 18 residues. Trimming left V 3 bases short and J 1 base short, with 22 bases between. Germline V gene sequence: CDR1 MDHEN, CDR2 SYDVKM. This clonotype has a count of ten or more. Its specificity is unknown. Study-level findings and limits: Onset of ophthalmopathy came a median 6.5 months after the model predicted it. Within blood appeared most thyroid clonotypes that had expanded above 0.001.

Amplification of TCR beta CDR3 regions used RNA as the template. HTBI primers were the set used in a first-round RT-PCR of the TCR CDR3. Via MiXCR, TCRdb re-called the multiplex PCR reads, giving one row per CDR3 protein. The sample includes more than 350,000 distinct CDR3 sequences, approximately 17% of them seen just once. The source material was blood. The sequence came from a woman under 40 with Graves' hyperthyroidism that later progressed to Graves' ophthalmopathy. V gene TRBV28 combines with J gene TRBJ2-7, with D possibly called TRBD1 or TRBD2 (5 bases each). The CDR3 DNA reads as TGTGCCAGCAGTTTCCCCCCTGCGGGCAGGGCCCCATCCTACGAGCAGTACTTC. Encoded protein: CASSFPPAGRAPSYEQYF.